This T cell receptor (beta chain) was retrieved from a study of OX40 agonist ivuxolimab in advanced cancers. Notes on the study in general: The study did not work out the antigen specificity of the expanded peripheral T cells. Dose levels from 0.1 to 3.0 mg/kg saw CD4+ and CD8+ blood T cells expand clonally by week 6.

No patient had autoimmune disease or received systemic immunosuppression. The germline CDR1 and CDR2 sequences are SGHAT and FQNNGV. Between the trimmed V and J ends, which lost 1 base and 0 bases, there was a span of 12 bases. There are 17 residues in the CDR3. Profiled with immunoSEQ multiplex PCR; TCRdb holds only in-frame clones, not every one. Among approximately 22,000 clones listed, approximately 87% were seen once. This clone was seen a single time. Its antigen is unknown. The chain recombines TRBV11-2 with TRBJ2-2, with D maybe TRBD2 (5 bases). Sequenced material: CD4+ or CD8+ T cells sorted from blood, taken in a trial of the OX40 agonist ivuxolimab. This receptor was identified in an adult with an advanced solid tumor such as melanoma, head and neck, liver or kidney cancer. The CDR3 here is CASSLVVLAANTGELFF. CDR3 sequence (DNA): TGTGCCAGCAGCTTAGTGGTCCTAGCCGCGAACACCGGGGAGCTGTTTTTT.